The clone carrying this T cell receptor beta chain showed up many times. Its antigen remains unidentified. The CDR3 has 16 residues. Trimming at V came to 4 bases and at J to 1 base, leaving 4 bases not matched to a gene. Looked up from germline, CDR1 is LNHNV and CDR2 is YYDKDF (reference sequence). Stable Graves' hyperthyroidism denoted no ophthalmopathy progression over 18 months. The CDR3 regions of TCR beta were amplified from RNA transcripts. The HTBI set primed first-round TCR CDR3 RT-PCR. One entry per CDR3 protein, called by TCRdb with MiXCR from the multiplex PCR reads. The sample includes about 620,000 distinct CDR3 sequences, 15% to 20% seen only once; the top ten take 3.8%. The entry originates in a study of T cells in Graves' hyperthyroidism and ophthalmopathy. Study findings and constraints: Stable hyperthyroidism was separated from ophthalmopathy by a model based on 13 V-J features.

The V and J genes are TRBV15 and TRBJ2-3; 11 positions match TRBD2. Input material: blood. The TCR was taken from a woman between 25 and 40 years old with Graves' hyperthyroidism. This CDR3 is CATSTETSGGTDTQYF. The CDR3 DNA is TGTGCCACCAGCACGGAGACTAGCGGGGGCACAGATACGCAGTATTTT.